The rows below give T cell receptor beta chains drawn from one sample of a study of regulatory T cells in long-lasting Graves disease. TCRdb reprocessed the multiplex PCR reads with MiXCR, giving one entry per CDR3 protein. The data show 400,000 to 500,000 distinct CDR3 sequences, around 13% seen once. Separately, the same data were catalogued under a study of T cells in Graves' hyperthyroidism and ophthalmopathy.

The sequencing used peripheral blood mononuclear cells (PBMCs), collected at new diagnosis, from a patient treated with antithyroid drugs. The receptors come from a woman between 50 and 59 years old with Graves disease. Both conserved end residues are part of each CDR3. D genes are given only for firm matches. The size of a clone is reported for some rows only, either as once, few or many, or as a class for expanded clones.

j_gene: TRBJ2-7; v_gene: TRBV5-1; abundance: few; d_gene: TRBD1; CDR3nt: TGCGCCAGCAGAGCGGCGGACAGGACAAGCTCCTACGAGCAGTACTTC; CDR3aa: CASRAADRTSSYEQYF
j_gene: TRBJ2-2; v_gene: TRBV5-6; abundance: many; d_gene: NA; CDR3nt: TGTGCCAGCAGCCTAGGCTACTATCACACCGGGGAGCTGTTTTTT; CDR3aa: CASSLGYYHTGELFF
j_gene: TRBJ1-1; v_gene: TRBV7-9; abundance: many; d_gene: NA; CDR3nt: TGTGCCAGCAGCTCAGAGGACAGCAGCGGAGCTTTCTTT; CDR3aa: CASSSEDSSGAFF
j_gene: TRBJ2-5; v_gene: TRBV24-1; abundance: many; d_gene: NA; CDR3nt: TGTGCCACCAGTGATTCGGCCCAAGAGACCCAGTACTTC; CDR3aa: CATSDSAQETQYF
j_gene: TRBJ2-1; v_gene: TRBV2; abundance: many; d_gene: TRBD2; CDR3nt: TGTGCCAGCCATGGACTAGCGCTTTACAATGAGCAGTTCTTC; CDR3aa: CASHGLALYNEQFF
j_gene: TRBJ1-2; v_gene: TRBV3-1; abundance: many; d_gene: NA; CDR3nt: TGTGCCAGCAGCCAAGGCGCAGGGTCGGGCTATGGCTACACCTTC; CDR3aa: CASSQGAGSGYGYTF
j_gene: TRBJ2-2; v_gene: TRBV7-9; abundance: few; d_gene: NA; CDR3nt: TGTGCCAGCAGCTTTTTTCGGGAGTGGGTCGGGGAGCTGTTTTTT; CDR3aa: CASSFFREWVGELFF
j_gene: TRBJ2-2; v_gene: TRBV5-1; abundance: few; d_gene: NA; CDR3nt: TGCGCCAGCAGCCCCCCGGGGTCTTACACCGGGGAGCTGTTTTTT; CDR3aa: CASSPPGSYTGELFF
j_gene: TRBJ1-5; v_gene: TRBV28; abundance: many; d_gene: NA; CDR3nt: TGTGCCAGCAGTTTATATGGGACGGGAGTTAATCATCAGCCCCAGCATTTT; CDR3aa: CASSLYGTGVNHQPQHF
j_gene: TRBJ2-7; v_gene: TRBV6-1; abundance: NA; d_gene: NA; CDR3nt: TGTGCCAGCAGCAGCCTAATACTTTTCTACGAGCAGTACTTC; CDR3aa: CASSSLILFYEQYF
j_gene: TRBJ2-7; v_gene: TRBV19; abundance: NA; d_gene: NA; CDR3nt: TGTGCCAGTAGCCCAGGGCAGGAGCAGTACTTC; CDR3aa: CASSPGQEQYF
j_gene: TRBJ1-1; v_gene: TRBV7-9; abundance: few; d_gene: NA; CDR3nt: TGTGCCAGCAGCCCGACGGTGTCTGGCGAAGCTTTCTTT; CDR3aa: CASSPTVSGEAFF
j_gene: TRBJ2-7; v_gene: TRBV10-3; abundance: many; d_gene: NA; CDR3nt: TGTGCCATCAGTGGCTTCTTGGGGGGTAGCTCCTACGAGCAGTACTTC; CDR3aa: CAISGFLGGSSYEQYF
j_gene: TRBJ2-1; v_gene: TRBV9; abundance: NA; d_gene: TRBD2; CDR3nt: TGTGCCAGCAGCGTCGGACTAGCGGGAGCGGGTGAGCAGTTCTTC; CDR3aa: CASSVGLAGAGEQFF
j_gene: TRBJ1-6; v_gene: TRBV6-2/TRBV6-3; abundance: NA; d_gene: NA; CDR3nt: TGTGCCAGCAGCGTAGCTCAGGCGAGCTCCTATAATTCACCCCTCCACTTT; CDR3aa: CASSVAQASSYNSPLHF
j_gene: TRBJ2-1; v_gene: TRBV6-2/TRBV6-3; abundance: medium-sized; d_gene: NA; CDR3nt: TGTGCCAGCAGGGCAGACAACAATGAGCAGTTCTTC; CDR3aa: CASRADNNEQFF
j_gene: TRBJ2-7; v_gene: TRBV5-1; abundance: few; d_gene: TRBD2; CDR3nt: TGCGCCAGCAAGGCGCTAGCGGGAGGTATGTACGAGCAGTACTTC; CDR3aa: CASKALAGGMYEQYF
j_gene: TRBJ2-2; v_gene: TRBV6-1; abundance: many; d_gene: TRBD1; CDR3nt: TGTGCCAGCAGAGGACAGGGTGACACCGGGGAGCTGTTTTTT; CDR3aa: CASRGQGDTGELFF
j_gene: TRBJ2-1; v_gene: TRBV20-1; abundance: many; d_gene: TRBD2; CDR3nt: TGCAGTGCTAGAGTGACGGGACTAGCGGGAGTACTGTCCTACAATGAGCAGTTCTTC; CDR3aa: CSARVTGLAGVLSYNEQFF
j_gene: TRBJ2-3; v_gene: TRBV9; abundance: NA; d_gene: TRBD2; CDR3nt: TGTGCCAGCAGCTCGTGGGGACTAGCGGGAGTTAGCACAGATACGCAGTATTTT; CDR3aa: CASSSWGLAGVSTDTQYF
j_gene: TRBJ2-7; v_gene: TRBV5-8; abundance: many; d_gene: TRBD1; CDR3nt: TGTGCCAGCAGCTGGGGGACAGGGGGCTACGAGCAGTACTTC; CDR3aa: CASSWGTGGYEQYF
j_gene: TRBJ2-7; v_gene: TRBV7-2; abundance: many; d_gene: NA; CDR3nt: TGTGCCAGCAGCAAAACCTGGGACGGGGGCTACGAGCAGTACTTC; CDR3aa: CASSKTWDGGYEQYF
j_gene: TRBJ1-3; v_gene: TRBV18; abundance: many; d_gene: NA; CDR3nt: TGTGCCAGCTCACCAGGTCCAGGCTCTGGAAACACCATATATTTT; CDR3aa: CASSPGPGSGNTIYF
j_gene: TRBJ1-1; v_gene: TRBV2; abundance: few; d_gene: TRBD1; CDR3nt: TGTGCCAGCAGTGAAGCCCGGGGACAGGAGAATACTGAAGCTTTCTTT; CDR3aa: CASSEARGQENTEAFF
j_gene: TRBJ1-1; v_gene: TRBV30; abundance: NA; d_gene: NA; CDR3nt: TGTGCCTGGAAGGAGTTGATGAACACTGAAGCTTTCTTT; CDR3aa: CAWKELMNTEAFF
j_gene: TRBJ2-2; v_gene: TRBV24-1; abundance: few; d_gene: NA; CDR3nt: TGTGCCACCAATCAAAACGAAAGAACGAACACCGGGGAGCTGTTTTTT; CDR3aa: CATNQNERTNTGELFF
j_gene: TRBJ1-1; v_gene: TRBV6-2/TRBV6-3; abundance: few; d_gene: NA; CDR3nt: TGTGCCAGCAAGGCCGGACAGACGGGGAGCACTGAAGCTTTCTTT; CDR3aa: CASKAGQTGSTEAFF
j_gene: TRBJ2-2; v_gene: TRBV10-1; abundance: many; d_gene: NA; CDR3nt: TGCGCCAGCAGTGACCGCAGGGGTAACACCGGGGAGCTGTTTTTT; CDR3aa: CASSDRRGNTGELFF
j_gene: TRBJ2-1; v_gene: TRBV6-1; abundance: NA; d_gene: TRBD2; CDR3nt: TGTGCCAGTCGATCGACTAGCGGCAATGAGCAGTTCTTC; CDR3aa: CASRSTSGNEQFF
j_gene: TRBJ2-7; v_gene: TRBV5-1; abundance: many; d_gene: NA; CDR3nt: TGCGCCAGCAGCCGGGGGGACAGAGTATCCTACGAGCAGTACTTC; CDR3aa: CASSRGDRVSYEQYF